This T cell receptor beta chain was observed in a study of T cell changes during pregnancy in multiple sclerosis. Germline V gene sequence: CDR1 MNHEY, CDR2 SMNVEV (reference sequence). V gave up 7 bases and J gave up 1 base, with 15 bases separating them. The CDR3 is made up of 15 amino acids. This clone has a handful of counts. The data were produced by immunoSEQ multiplex PCR, yet TCRdb's version contains in-frame clones alone and is incomplete. The sample lists fewer than 65,000 clones; less than 95% were seen once. The starting material was CD4+ T cells from peripheral blood mononuclear cells, obtained in the third trimester of pregnancy. The V gene is TRBV27, the J gene TRBJ2-3, with D perhaps TRBD2 (7 bases). This sequence was found in a female donor with multiple sclerosis, enrolled in a pregnancy study. DNA of the CDR3: TGTGCCAGCACGCGAGGGGGGGTTGGCACAGATACGCAGTATTTT. This encodes CASTRGGVGTDTQYF.